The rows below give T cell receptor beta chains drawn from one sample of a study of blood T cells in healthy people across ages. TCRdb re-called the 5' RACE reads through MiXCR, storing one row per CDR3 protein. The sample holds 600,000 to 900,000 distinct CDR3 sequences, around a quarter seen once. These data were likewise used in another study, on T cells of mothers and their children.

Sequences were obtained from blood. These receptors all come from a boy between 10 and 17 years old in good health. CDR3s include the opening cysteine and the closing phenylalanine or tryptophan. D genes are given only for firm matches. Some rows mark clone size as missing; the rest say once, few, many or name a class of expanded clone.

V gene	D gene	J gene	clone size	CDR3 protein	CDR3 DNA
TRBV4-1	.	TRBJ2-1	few	CASSRGFLDEQFF	TGCGCCAGCAGCCGGGGATTTCTCGATGAGCAGTTCTTC
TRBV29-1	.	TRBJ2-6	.	CSVEDWGDPGANVLTF	TGCAGCGTTGAAGATTGGGGGGACCCTGGGGCCAACGTCCTGACTTTC
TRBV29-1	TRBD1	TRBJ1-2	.	CSALQGKGYTF	TGCAGCGCCTTACAGGGGAAAGGCTACACCTTC
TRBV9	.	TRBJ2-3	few	CASSSTGWGRTDTQYF	TGTGCCAGCAGCTCGACAGGTTGGGGTCGTACAGATACGCAGTATTTT
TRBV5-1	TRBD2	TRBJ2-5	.	CASSLGSLAGGETQYF	TGCGCCAGCAGCTTGGGTTCGCTAGCGGGCGGAGAGACCCAGTACTTC
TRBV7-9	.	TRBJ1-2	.	CASSRQLDGYTF	TGTGCCAGCAGCCGACAGCTTGATGGCTACACCTTC
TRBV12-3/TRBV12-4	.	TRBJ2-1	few	CASSLDTYSYNEQFF	TGTGCCAGCAGTTTGGACACCTACTCCTACAATGAGCAGTTCTTC
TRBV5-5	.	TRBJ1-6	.	CASSPGDTYNSPLHF	TGTGCCAGCAGCCCCGGGGACACGTATAATTCACCCCTCCACTTT
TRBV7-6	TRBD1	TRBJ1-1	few	CASSLETGSRGTEAFF	TGTGCCAGCAGCTTAGAGACAGGGAGTAGGGGGACTGAAGCTTTCTTT
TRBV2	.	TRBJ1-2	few	CASSAGAANYGYTF	TGTGCCAGCAGCGCAGGGGCGGCAAACTATGGCTACACCTTC
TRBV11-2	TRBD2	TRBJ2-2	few	CASSLQAGGSWELFF	TGTGCCAGCAGCTTACAAGCGGGGGGGTCCTGGGAGCTGTTTTTT
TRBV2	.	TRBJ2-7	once	CASRRDGATYEQYF	TGTGCCAGCCGTCGGGACGGAGCTACTTACGAGCAGTACTTC
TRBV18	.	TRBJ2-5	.	CASSPRVKVFGGTETQYF	TGTGCCAGCTCACCACGGGTGAAAGTGTTTGGGGGTACTGAGACCCAGTACTTC
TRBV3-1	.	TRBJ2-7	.	CASSPFRGGKIYEQYF	TGTGCCAGCAGCCCCTTCCGAGGGGGGAAGATCTACGAGCAGTACTTC
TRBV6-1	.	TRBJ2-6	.	CASSEGGVTGANVLTF	TGTGCCAGCAGTGAAGGGGGGGTGACTGGGGCCAACGTCCTGACTTTC
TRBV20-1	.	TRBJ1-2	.	CSARVRSTSPYGYTF	TGCAGTGCTAGAGTGCGGAGCACCTCTCCGTATGGCTACACCTTC
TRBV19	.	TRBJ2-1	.	CASSILGAPYNEQFF	TGTGCCAGTAGTATACTGGGGGCTCCCTACAATGAGCAGTTCTTC
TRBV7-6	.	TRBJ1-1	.	CASSLAGRGDGCMNTEAFF	TGTGCCAGCAGCTTAGCGGGGAGGGGGGATGGATGCATGAACACTGAAGCTTTCTTT